The rows below give T cell receptor beta chains drawn from one sample of a study of T-cell reconstitution after alpha-beta-depleted transplantation in children. TCRdb re-analysed the PCR reads in MiXCR, keeping a single row per CDR3 protein. The repertoire includes about 150,000 distinct CDR3 sequences, around 10% of them detected once, and about 12% sits in the top ten. The specimen was PBMCs, collected before TCRalphabeta/CD19-depleted stem cell transplant. The origin of the receptors is a boy aged 2 to 10 with acute myeloid leukemia, due to receive a stem cell transplant. CDR3s include the opening cysteine and the closing phenylalanine or tryptophan. D genes are given only for firm matches. Size is omitted from some rows. Given values are once, few, many or a class for expanded clones.

V,J,size,D,CDR3,DNA
TRBV28,TRBJ2-7,many,.,CASSFPLYEQYF,TGTGCCAGCAGTTTCCCCCTATACGAGCAGTACTTC
TRBV7-9,TRBJ2-3,many,.,CASARDTEYF,TGTGCCAGCGCCCGGGACACCGAGTATTTT
TRBV7-2,TRBJ2-1,.,.,CASTNQRVSSYNEQFF,TGTGCCAGCACCAATCAGCGGGTAAGCTCCTACAATGAGCAGTTCTTC
TRBV7-6,TRBJ2-2,many,.,CASSLEAATGELFF,TGTGCCAGCAGCTTAGAAGCGGCCACCGGGGAGCTGTTTTTT
TRBV30,TRBJ2-7,many,.,CAWSEGSTTYEQYF,TGTGCCTGGAGTGAGGGGTCAACCACCTACGAGCAGTACTTC
TRBV12-3/TRBV12-4,TRBJ2-1,many,TRBD2,CASSFTSGSPREQFF,TGTGCCAGCAGTTTCACTAGCGGGAGTCCCAGAGAGCAGTTCTTC
TRBV7-9,TRBJ2-3,many,.,CASSFGLSTDTQYF,TGTGCCAGCAGCTTCGGGTTAAGCACAGATACGCAGTATTTT
TRBV6-5,TRBJ2-3,many,.,CASSYVQGPDTQYF,TGTGCCAGCAGTTACGTGCAGGGCCCAGATACGCAGTATTTT
TRBV24-1,TRBJ2-1,many,.,CATSDPQRGRSHNEQFF,TGTGCCACCAGTGATCCTCAACGGGGGCGGAGCCACAATGAGCAGTTCTTC
TRBV5-5,TRBJ1-4,many,.,CASSFALLDTTNEKLFF,TGTGCCAGCAGCTTCGCGCTCTTGGATACAACTAATGAAAAACTGTTTTTT